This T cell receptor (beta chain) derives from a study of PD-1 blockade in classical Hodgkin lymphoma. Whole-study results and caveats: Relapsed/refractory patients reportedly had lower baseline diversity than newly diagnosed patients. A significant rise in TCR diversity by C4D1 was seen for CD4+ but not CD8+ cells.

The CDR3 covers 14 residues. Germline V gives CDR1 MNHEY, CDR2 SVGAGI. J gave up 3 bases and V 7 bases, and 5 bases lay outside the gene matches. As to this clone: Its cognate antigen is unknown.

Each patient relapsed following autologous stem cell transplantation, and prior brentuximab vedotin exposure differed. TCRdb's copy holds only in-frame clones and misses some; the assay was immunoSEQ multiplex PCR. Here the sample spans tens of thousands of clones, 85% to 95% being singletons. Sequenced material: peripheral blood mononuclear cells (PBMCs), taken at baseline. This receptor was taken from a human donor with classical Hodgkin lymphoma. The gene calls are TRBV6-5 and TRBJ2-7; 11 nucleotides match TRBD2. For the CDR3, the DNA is TGTGCCAGCATGCCTAGCGGGGGGTACTACGAGCAGTACTTC. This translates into CASMPSGGYYEQYF.